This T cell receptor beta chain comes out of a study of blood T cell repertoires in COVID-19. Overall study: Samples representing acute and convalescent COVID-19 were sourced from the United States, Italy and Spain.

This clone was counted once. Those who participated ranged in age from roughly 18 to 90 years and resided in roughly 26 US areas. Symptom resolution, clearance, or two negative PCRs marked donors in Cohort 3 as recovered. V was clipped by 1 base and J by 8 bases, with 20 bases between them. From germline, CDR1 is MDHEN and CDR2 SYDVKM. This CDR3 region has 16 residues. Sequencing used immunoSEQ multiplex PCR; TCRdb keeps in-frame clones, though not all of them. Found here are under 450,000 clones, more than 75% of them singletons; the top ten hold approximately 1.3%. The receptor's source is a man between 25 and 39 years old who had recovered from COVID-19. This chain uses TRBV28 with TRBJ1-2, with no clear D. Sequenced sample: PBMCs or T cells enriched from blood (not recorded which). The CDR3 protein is CASSLSPWRGGRGYTF. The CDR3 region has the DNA TGTGCCAGCAGTTTATCCCCTTGGCGGGGAGGTAGGGGCTACACCTTC.